Listed below are T cell receptor beta chains from one sample, sequenced in a study of blood T cell repertoires in COVID-19. Profiled with immunoSEQ multiplex PCR; TCRdb holds only in-frame clones, not every one. The sample shows around 70,000 clones, more than 75% of them seen only once. The sample taken for sequencing was peripheral blood. These receptors were collected from a man aged 50 or older with acute or convalescent COVID-19. CDR3s include the opening cysteine and the closing phenylalanine or tryptophan. Each record gives: J gene, V gene, D gene, CDR3 protein, CDR3 DNA. D genes are given only for firm matches.

>TRBJ2-1|TRBV7-9|TRBD2
CASSFKAMLAGGKLNEQFF
TGTGCCAGCAGCTTCAAGGCGATGCTAGCGGGAGGTAAACTCAATGAGCAGTTCTTC
>TRBJ2-3|TRBV28|TRBD2
CASSYSSGKGSTDTQYF
TGTGCCAGCAGTTACTCTAGCGGGAAGGGTAGCACAGATACGCAGTATTTT
>TRBJ1-3|TRBV19|.
CARTGGPGNTIYF
TGTGCCAGAACGGGGGGTCCTGGAAACACCATATATTTT
>TRBJ1-5|TRBV10-2|TRBD1
CASSLDRVVQPQHF
TGCGCCAGCAGTTTAGACAGGGTCGTTCAGCCCCAGCATTTT
>TRBJ2-1|TRBV27|TRBD2
CASSLLAGGLNEQFF
TGTGCCAGCAGTTTACTAGCGGGAGGGCTCAATGAGCAGTTCTTC
>TRBJ2-2|TRBV11-2|TRBD2
CASSWGLANGGELFF
TGTGCCAGCAGCTGGGGACTAGCGAATGGCGGGGAGCTGTTTTTT
>TRBJ2-3|TRBV10-3|.
CAISESGSTTDTQYF
TGTGCCATCAGTGAGTCGGGCAGCACCACAGATACGCAGTATTTT
>TRBJ1-6|TRBV6-6|.
CASRGGNSPLHF
TGTGCCAGCCGCGGGGGTAATTCACCCCTCCACTTT
>TRBJ2-1|TRBV28|TRBD1
CASTTGTGGFNEQFF
TGTGCCAGCACGACCGGGACAGGGGGTTTTAATGAGCAGTTCTTC
>TRBJ2-5|TRBV11-3|.
CASSILRGGAYGTQYF
TGTGCCAGCAGCATCCTCAGGGGTGGGGCCTACGGGACCCAGTACTTC
>TRBJ1-4|TRBV6-6|.
CASSFGGTNEKLFF
TGTGCCAGCAGTTTCGGGGGAACTAATGAAAAACTGTTTTTT
>TRBJ1-6|TRBV5-6|.
CASSLGGQTSSYNSPLHF
TGTGCCAGCAGCCTAGGAGGACAGACGTCCTCCTATAATTCACCCCTCCACTTT